This T cell receptor beta chain was identified in a study of blood T cell repertoires in COVID-19. Overall study: Sources were T cells, B-cell-depleted T cells, or PBMCs; the material itself was cDNA or gDNA.

Participants came from some 23 US areas, aged roughly 18 to 95 years. Resolution of symptoms, clearance, or two negative PCRs was present in recovered Cohort 3 donors. The CDR3 covers 15 residues. Trimming removed 5 bases at V and 3 bases at J, with 14 bases between. Germline assignment: CDR1 SNHLY and CDR2 FYNNEI. Data came from immunoSEQ multiplex PCR; TCRdb stores just in-frame clones and leaves some out. Of some 460,000 clones in the sample, about 90% were seen once. Sequencing was performed on PBMCs or T cells enriched from blood (not recorded which). This TCR was sampled from a woman under 30 who had recovered from COVID-19. The rearrangement uses TRBV2 and TRBJ1-5, with D tentatively TRBD1 (6 bases). Here the CDR3 DNA reads TGTGCCAGCAGTCCTACAGGGTCAATCAATCAGCCCCAGCATTTT. It yields the protein CASSPTGSINQPQHF.